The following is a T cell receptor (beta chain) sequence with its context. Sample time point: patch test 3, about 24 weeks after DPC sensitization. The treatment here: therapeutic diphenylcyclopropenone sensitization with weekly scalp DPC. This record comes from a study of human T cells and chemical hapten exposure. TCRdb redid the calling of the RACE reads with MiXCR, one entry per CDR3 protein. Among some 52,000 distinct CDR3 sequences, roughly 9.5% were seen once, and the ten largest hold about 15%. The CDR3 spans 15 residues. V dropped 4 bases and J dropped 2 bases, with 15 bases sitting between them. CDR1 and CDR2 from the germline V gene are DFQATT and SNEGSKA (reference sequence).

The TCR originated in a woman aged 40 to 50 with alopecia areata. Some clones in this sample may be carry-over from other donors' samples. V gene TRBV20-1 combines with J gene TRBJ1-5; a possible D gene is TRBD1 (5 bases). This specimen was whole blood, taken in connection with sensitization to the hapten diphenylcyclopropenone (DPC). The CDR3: CSAIRGTNGNQPQHF. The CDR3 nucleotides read TGCAGTGCTATAAGGGGAACCAACGGCAATCAGCCCCAGCATTTT.